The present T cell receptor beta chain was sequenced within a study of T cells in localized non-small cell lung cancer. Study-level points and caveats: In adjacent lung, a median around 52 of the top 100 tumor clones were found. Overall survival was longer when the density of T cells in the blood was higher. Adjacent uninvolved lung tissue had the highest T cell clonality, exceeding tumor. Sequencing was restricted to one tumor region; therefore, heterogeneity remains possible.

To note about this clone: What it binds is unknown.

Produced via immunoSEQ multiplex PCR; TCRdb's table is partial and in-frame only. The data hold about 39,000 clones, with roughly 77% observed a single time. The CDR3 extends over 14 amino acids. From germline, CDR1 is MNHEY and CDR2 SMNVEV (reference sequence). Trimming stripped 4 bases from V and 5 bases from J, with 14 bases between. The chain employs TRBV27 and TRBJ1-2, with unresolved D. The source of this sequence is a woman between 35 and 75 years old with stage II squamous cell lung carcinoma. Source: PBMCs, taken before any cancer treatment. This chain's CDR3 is CASSSNSPRYGYTF. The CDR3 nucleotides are TGTGCCAGCAGTTCGAATTCCCCTAGGTATGGCTACACCTTC.